Following are 25 T cell receptor beta chains from one sample sequenced in a study of OX40 agonist ivuxolimab in advanced cancers. Repertoires were generated with immunoSEQ multiplex PCR, while TCRdb's copy carries only in-frame clones and drops some. Of about 68,000 clones listed, around 85% are singletons. Source: CD4+ or CD8+ T cells sorted from blood, taken in a trial of the OX40 agonist ivuxolimab. The receptors were sampled from an adult with an advanced solid tumor such as melanoma, head and neck, liver or kidney cancer.

The rearrangement uses TRBV6-1 and TRBJ1-1; D may be TRBD1 (6 bases). V was clipped by 7 bases and J by 4 bases, with 16 bases between them. The length of the CDR3 is 14 residues. Germline V lookup: CDR1 MNHNS, CDR2 SASEGT. Here the CDR3 reads CASNNRDWSTEAFF. CDR3 coding DNA: TGTGCCAGCAATAACAGGGACTGGAGCACTGAAGCTTTCTTT.

V usage is TRBV7-9 and J usage is TRBJ1-4; D gene unclear. CDR3 length: 17 amino acids. Trimming removed 2 bases at V and 4 bases at J, with 17 bases between. Germline CDR1 is SEHNR and CDR2 is FQNEAQ (reference sequence). The CDR3 here is CASSLILRRGYNEKLFF. The CDR3 bases are TGTGCCAGCAGCTTAATTTTAAGACGAGGGTATAATGAAAAACTGTTTTTT.

The genes are TRBV5-1 and TRBJ2-4; D is tentatively TRBD1 or TRBD2 (5 bases each). Trimming left V 4 bases short and J 9 bases short, with 17 bases between. The CDR3 extends over 14 amino acids. The germline V gene has CDR1 SGHRS and CDR2 YFSETQ. The CDR3 region is CASSPGRQRGIQYF. The CDR3 nucleotides read TGCGCCAGCAGCCCGGGACGGCAACGGGGCATTCAGTACTTC. Looking up the rest from reference TRBV5-1 and TRBJ2-4 gives the full variable domain: KAGVTQTPRYLIKTRGQQVTLSCSPISGHRSVSWYQQTPGQGLQFLFEYFSETQRNKGNFPGRFSGRQFSNSRSEMNVSTLELGDSALYLCASSPGRQRGIQYFGAGTRLSVL.

The rearrangement joins TRBV4-3 to TRBJ1-3; 7 nucleotides line up with TRBD1. The CDR3 covers 14 residues. Unmatched junction bases numbered 1, after V lost 4 bases and J lost 1 base. The V gene's germline CDR1 is LGHNA and CDR2 YSLEER. The DNA for the CDR3 is TGCGCCAGCAGCCCAGGGGGGTCTGGAAACACCATATATTTT. As protein: CASSPGGSGNTIYF.

The V and J genes are TRBV7-6 and TRBJ2-3; possibly TRBD1 for D (6 bases). This CDR3 has 15 amino acids. CDR1 and CDR2 (germline): SGHVS, FNYEAQ. V lost 1 base and J lost 1, with 9 bases in between. This CDR3 is CASSLVSGGTDTQYF. CDR3 in DNA: TGTGCCAGCAGCTTAGTTTCAGGGGGCACAGATACGCAGTATTTT.

V gene TRBV6-6 combines with J gene TRBJ2-5; 8 bases align to TRBD2. Germline assignment: CDR1 MNHNY and CDR2 SVGAGI (reference sequence). V lost 7 bases to trimming and J lost 5 bases; unmatched junction nucleotides: 6. The CDR3 consists of 13 residues. CDR3 in amino acids: CASKRGTRETQYF. The DNA for the CDR3 is TGTGCCAGCAAGCGGGGGACGAGGGAGACCCAGTACTTC.

V and J are TRBV7-9 and TRBJ1-3; 8 bases map to TRBD1. Germline trimming cut 5 bases from V and 3 bases from J; bases unmatched to any gene: 6. CDR3 length: 15 residues. The germline CDR1 and CDR2 sequences are SEHNR and FQNEAQ (reference sequence). CDR3 DNA: TGTGCCAGCAGCCCAGGGGGCGGTTATGGAAACACCATATATTTT. Protein sequence: CASSPGGGYGNTIYF.

The CDR3 protein is CASSPRGLTNEKLFF. CDR3 bases: TGCGCCAGCAGCCCCCGTGGGCTGACTAATGAAAAACTGTTTTTT. The J gene is TRBJ1-4, the V gene TRBV4-3; unclear D gene. The CDR3 spans 15 residues. Per germline, CDR1 LGHNA and CDR2 YSLEER. Trimming took off 4 bases at V and 2 bases at J, with 11 bases between the two ends.

CDR3 DNA sequence: TGTGCCAGCAGTGTCACGGACTATGGCTACACCTTC. Amino acid sequence: CASSVTDYGYTF. This chain uses TRBV6-5 with TRBJ1-2; D is unresolved. V was cut by 5 bases and J by 3 bases, with 7 bases left in between. This CDR3 is built from 12 residues. Germline-derived CDR1 and CDR2 are MNHEY and SVGAGI.

This rearrangement joins TRBV19 to TRBJ1-4, with TRBD1 identical over 11 bases. The germline V gene has CDR1 LNHDA and CDR2 SQIVND (reference sequence). V shed 5 bases, J shed 5 bases, and the junction held 4 bases outside the gene matches. The CDR3 has 15 residues. CDR3 DNA: TGTGCCAGTAGTTCTCGGACAGGGGGCAATGAAAAACTGTTTTTT. Amino acids: CASSSRTGGNEKLFF.

V usage is TRBV6-5 and J usage is TRBJ2-6; possibly TRBD1 for D (5 bases). This CDR3 is 15 amino acids long. V was clipped by 3 bases and J by 2 bases, with 8 bases between them. Germline V gene data show CDR1 as MNHEY and CDR2 as SVGAGI. The CDR3 nucleotides read TGTGCCAGCAGTTATGTAGGGGCTGGGGCCAACGTCCTGACTTTC. The encoded protein is CASSYVGAGANVLTF.

The rearrangement uses TRBV28 and TRBJ2-1; 7 nucleotides match TRBD1. The CDR3 contains 14 residues. CDR1 MDHEN and CDR2 SYDVKM come from the germline V gene. Unmatched junction bases numbered 6, after V lost 6 bases and J lost 4 bases. The CDR3 sequence: CASREGAVYNEQFF. In DNA, the CDR3 is TGTGCCAGCAGAGAGGGGGCAGTGTACAATGAGCAGTTCTTC.

The sample holds one count of this clone. The rearrangement links TRBV5-1 to TRBJ1-1; the D is unclear. Germline CDR1 reads SGHRS; CDR2 reads YFSETQ. This CDR3 region has 14 residues. The V gene lost 2 bases and the J gene lost 1 base, with 9 bases spanning the gap. CDR3 nucleotides: TGCGCCAGCAGCTTCCAGGTATCGAACACTGAAGCTTTCTTT. Residues: CASSFQVSNTEAFF.

The chain carries TRBV4-1 and TRBJ1-1, with 9 bases fitting TRBD1. The germline V gene has CDR1 MGHRA and CDR2 YSYEKL. J gave up 5 bases and V 4 bases, and 5 bases lay outside the gene matches. The CDR3 totals 14 residues. In DNA form, the CDR3 reads TGCGCCAGCAGCCTTGGGACAGGGCGGACTGAAGCTTTCTTT. Protein: CASSLGTGRTEAFF.

In this sample, this clone turned up once. The junction does not match germline at one end; this may be a read error. This same CDR3 is encoded by further DNA sequences in the sample. This sequence joins TRBV5-6 and TRBJ2-2, with D tentatively TRBD1 (6 bases). The CDR3 sequence is 16 residues long. Germline V lookup: CDR1 SGHDT, CDR2 YYEEEE. The CDR3 region is CASSFPSGVNTGELFF. CDR3 nucleotides: TGTGCCAGCAGCTTTCCGTCAGGGGTGAACACCGGGGAACTGTTTTTT.

V gene TRBV28 combines with J gene TRBJ1-1; tentatively, D is TRBD1 (6 bases). The CDR3 loop spans 15 amino acids. Germline CDR1 and CDR2: MDHEN and SYDVKM. V shed 4 bases and J shed 5 bases, with 17 bases lying between them. As DNA, the CDR3 is TGTGCCAGCAGTTCCCTTTGGGGGGCGCGTACTGAAGCTTTCTTT. Translating it yields CASSSLWGARTEAFF. The whole variable domain, remainder taken from reference TRBV28 and TRBJ1-1, is DVKVTQSSRYLVKRTGEKVFLECVQDMDHENMFWYRQDPGLGLRLIYFSYDVKMKEKGDIPEGYSVSREKKERFSLILESASTNQTSMYLCASSSLWGARTEAFFGQGTRLTVV.

The chain employs TRBV6-1 and TRBJ2-1; possible D gene TRBD2, 5 bases. The CDR3 spans 14 residues. Between the trimmed V and J ends, which lost 9 bases and 7 bases, there was a span of 19 bases. Germline values: CDR1 MNHNS, CDR2 SASEGT. The CDR3, as DNA: TGTGCCAGTCAGAGGGTCTCGTCCTCTAATGAGCAGTTCTTC. This sequence encodes CASQRVSSSNEQFF.

This sequence joins TRBV15 and TRBJ2-1, with D unresolved. This CDR3 has 15 amino acids. Germline CDR1 LNHNV, CDR2 YYDKDF (reference sequence). Trimming shortened V by 1 base and J by 4 bases, and 11 bases separated the two germline ends. The CDR3 DNA follows: TGTGCCACCAGCAGAGTCAGCCTAGGATACAATGAGCAGTTCTTC. Translating it yields CATSRVSLGYNEQFF. Complete variable domain (other parts from reference TRBV15 and TRBJ2-1): DAMVIQNPRYQVTQFGKPVTLSCSQTLNHNVMYWYQQKSSQAPKLLFHYYDKDFNNEADTPDNFQSRRPNTSFCFLDIRSPGLGDTAMYLCATSRVSLGYNEQFFGPGTRLTVL.

This clone was seen only once. V is TRBV9 and J is TRBJ2-2; 8 bases agree with TRBD1. The germline gives CDR1 SGDLS, CDR2 YYNGEE. With V trimmed by 0 bases and J by 5 bases, 9 bases remained unmatched. The CDR3 spans 17 residues. The CDR3 nucleotides are TGTGCCAGCAGCGTAGGAGGGCGACAGGGGCAAACCGGGGAGCTGTTTTTT. Its protein is CASSVGGRQGQTGELFF.

The chain employs TRBV5-1 and TRBJ2-5; maybe TRBD2 (6 bases). The V gene lost 6 bases and the J gene lost 2 bases, with 20 bases spanning the gap. This CDR3 region has 16 residues. CDR1 and CDR2 from the germline V gene are SGHRS and YFSETQ. The chain's CDR3 is CASTSYGGVNQETQYF. CDR3 in DNA: TGCGCCAGCACCAGTTACGGCGGGGTCAATCAAGAGACCCAGTACTTC.

The chain combines TRBV28 with TRBJ1-2; perhaps TRBD1 as D (6 bases). Germline V gives CDR1 MDHEN, CDR2 SYDVKM. The CDR3 spans 13 residues. V was clipped by 10 bases and J by 5 bases, with 17 bases between them. CDR3 in DNA: TGTGCCACATACTGGGGGGCTGGTTATGGCTACACCTTC. Protein: CATYWGAGYGYTF.

The chain carries TRBV6-4 and TRBJ2-3, with 9 nucleotides matching TRBD2. CDR1 is MRHNA and CDR2 is SNTAGT in the germline V gene. The ends lost 7 bases at V and 6 bases at J; junction bases unmatched: 11. The CDR3 has 15 residues. Here the CDR3 DNA reads TGTGCCAGCAAACCTAGCGGGGACGGGTCCGATACGCAGTATTTT. This sequence encodes CASKPSGDGSDTQYF.

The chain is built from TRBV5-1 and TRBJ2-2; possibly TRBD1 for D (6 bases). Germline V gives CDR1 SGHRS, CDR2 YFSETQ. This CDR3 contains 15 residues. V lost 1 base and J lost 7, with 14 bases in between. The CDR3 reads CASSLSSRGSGELFF. The CDR3 bases are TGCGCCAGCAGCTTGAGTTCCAGGGGCAGCGGGGAGCTGTTTTTT.

In DNA form, the CDR3 reads TGCGCCAGCAGCCCCGGGACAGGGTACACCGGGGAGCTGTTTTTT. Its protein is CASSPGTGYTGELFF. This rearrangement joins TRBV5-1 to TRBJ2-2; 9 bases line up with TRBD1. The germline gives CDR1 SGHRS, CDR2 YFSETQ. The J segment lost 3 bases and the V segment lost 4 bases, leaving 4 bases of the junction unmatched. The CDR3 consists of 15 residues.

This clone has only one observation. J is TRBJ1-5 and V is TRBV7-2; no definite D call. Germline values: CDR1 SGHTA, CDR2 FQGNSA. Trimming took off 3 bases at V and 2 bases at J, with 17 bases between the two ends. The length of the CDR3 is 17 residues. CDR3 nucleotide sequence: TGTGCCAGCAGCTTTGGGATACGGCCGAAGGGCAATCAGCCCCAGCATTTT. It is translated as CASSFGIRPKGNQPQHF.